The TCR beta chain described here comes from a study of a mutant IDH1 vaccine in newly diagnosed glioma. The time point: week 47, end of study. Doses consisted of 300 ug of mutant IDH1 20-mer peptide each, paired with topical imiquimod. The length of the CDR3 is 15 residues. Germline CDR1 is SGHRS and CDR2 is YFSETQ. J lost 6 bases, V lost 3 bases, and 12 bases had no gene match. Remarks on this clone: Its matching antigen is unknown.

The table came from immunoSEQ multiplex PCR; TCRdb's copy has only in-frame clones and leaves some out. Among under 40,000 clones listed, 80% to 85% were seen once. The chain combines TRBV5-1 with TRBJ2-7; TRBD1 aligns across 7 bases. The sequence was obtained from a young man with glioma. The sample in question was PBMCs, obtained from a glioma patient whose treatment included an IDH1 peptide vaccine. This CDR3 is CASSSPTAGTAEQYF. CDR3 nucleotide sequence: TGCGCCAGCAGCTCGCCTACCGCCGGGACAGCCGAGCAGTACTTC.